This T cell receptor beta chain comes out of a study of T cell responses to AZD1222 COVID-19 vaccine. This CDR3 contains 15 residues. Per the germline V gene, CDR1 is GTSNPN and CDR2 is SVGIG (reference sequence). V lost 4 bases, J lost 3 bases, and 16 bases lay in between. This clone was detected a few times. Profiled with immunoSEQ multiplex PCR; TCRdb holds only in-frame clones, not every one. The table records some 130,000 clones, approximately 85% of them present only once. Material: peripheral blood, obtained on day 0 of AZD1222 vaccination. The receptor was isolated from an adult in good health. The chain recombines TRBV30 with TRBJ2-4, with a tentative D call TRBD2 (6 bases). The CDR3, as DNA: TGTGCCTGGACTTTTACGGGAGTAGGCAAAAACATTCAGTACTTC. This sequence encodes CAWTFTGVGKNIQYF.